This T cell receptor (beta chain) was sequenced during a study of cytomegalovirus exposure and HLA in healthy donors. Points from the study as a whole: Under in vitro conditions, three CMV-associated chains were confirmed as specific for CMV antigens. Subsequent analysis revealed that first-cohort TCR clusters tended to co-occur in the roughly 120 validation repertoires. Researchers counted approximately 160 TCR beta chains as cytomegalovirus-associated.

With regard to this clone: The antigen is unknown.

V dropped 5 bases and J dropped 1 base, with 8 bases sitting between them. Germline V gene lookup returns CDR1 MNHEY and CDR2 SMNVEV (reference sequence). The CDR3 runs 13 residues. Sequenced by immunoSEQ multiplex PCR; TCRdb stores in-frame clones only, minus some. The sample carries 60,000 to 75,000 clones, approximately 96% recorded once. The donors were in the 120-subject validation cohort; that cohort was separate from the roughly 700-subject first cohort. The V gene is TRBV27, the J gene TRBJ1-1, with unresolved D. The clonotype originates from a man between 18 and 29 years old in good health and CMV-seronegative. Input material: PBMCs. The CDR3 here is CASSPTANTEAFF. In nucleotides, the CDR3 is TGTGCCAGCAGTCCAACAGCGAACACTGAAGCTTTCTTT.